One and the same sample provided the 28 T cell receptor beta chains below, sequenced in a study of a mutant IDH1 vaccine in newly diagnosed glioma. Here immunoSEQ multiplex PCR was the method, and the copy in TCRdb shows in-frame clones only, minus some. The table has about 56,000 clones, 85% to 90% seen once. This sample's time point: week 23, last vaccination. Every single dose of the vaccine, 300 ug of mutant IDH1 20-mer peptide, came with topical imiquimod. These receptors have no known antigen. Sequencing used PBMCs, obtained from a glioma patient whose treatment included an IDH1 peptide vaccine. The receptors originated from a man aged 40-55 years with glioma.

The chain carries TRBV7-8 and TRBJ1-2; D unresolved. The length of the CDR3 is 13 residues. Germline V gives CDR1 SGHVS, CDR2 FQNEAQ. The V end lost 5 bases, the J end lost 3 bases, and 10 bases lay between the germline ends. In DNA form, the CDR3 reads TGTGCCAGCAGCCCTATTGAAGACTATGGCTACACCTTC. Amino acid sequence: CASSPIEDYGYTF.

The CDR3 DNA reads as TGTGCCAGCAGCTTAGACGGTGGGACGAACCTGTTTTTT. It codes for CASSLDGGTNLFF. J is TRBJ2-2 and V is TRBV7-2; perhaps D is TRBD1 or TRBD2 (5 bases each). V was clipped by 1 base and J by 14 bases, with 14 bases between them. Per germline, CDR1 SGHTA and CDR2 FQGNSA. The CDR3 length is 13 residues.

This sequence joins TRBV4-1 and TRBJ2-5, with D possibly called TRBD1 or TRBD2 (6 bases each). The germline V and J ends were trimmed by 0 bases and 3 bases, with 11 bases remaining between them. The germline gives CDR1 MGHRA, CDR2 YSYEKL. The CDR3 consists of 15 residues. CDR3 nucleotide sequence: TGCGCCAGCAGCCAAGATCTCGGGGGCAAAGAGACCCAGTACTTC. This codes for CASSQDLGGKETQYF.

The chain links TRBV5-6 to TRBJ2-1, with D possibly being TRBD2 (5 bases). Per the germline V gene, CDR1 is SGHDT and CDR2 is YYEEEE. The CDR3 loop spans 12 amino acids. V was clipped by 2 bases and J by 7 bases, with 7 bases between them. This CDR3 reads CASSFAGNEQFF. CDR3 in DNA: TGTGCCAGCAGCTTCGCGGGTAATGAGCAGTTCTTC.

This clone was detected once. The chain couples TRBV6-6 to TRBJ2-7, with unresolved D. V gave up 5 bases and J gave up 4 bases, with 12 bases separating them. The germline gives CDR1 MNHNY, CDR2 SVGAGI (reference sequence). The CDR3 is made up of 13 amino acids. CDR3: CASSGFNIYEQYF. The CDR3 DNA reads as TGTGCCAGCAGTGGGTTCAATATTTACGAGCAGTACTTC.

The chain uses TRBV6-1 and TRBJ2-7; 9 nucleotides match TRBD1. With V trimmed by 6 bases and J by 3 bases, 6 bases remained unmatched. Germline CDR1 is MNHNS and CDR2 is SASEGT. The length of the CDR3 is 14 residues. The CDR3: CASRKQGALYEQYF. Here the CDR3 DNA reads TGTGCCAGCAGGAAACAGGGGGCCCTCTACGAGCAGTACTTC.

This chain links TRBV4-1 with TRBJ2-6; TRBD2 agrees at 8 bases. With 0 bases clipped from V and 4 bases from J, the junction kept 11 bases outside the gene matches. The germline CDR1 and CDR2 sequences are MGHRA and YSYEKL. The CDR3 runs to 19 residues. CDR3 DNA sequence: TGCGCCAGCAGCCAAGATCGGGGAAGCGGGAGTACGGGGGCCAACGTCCTGACTTTC. It specifies CASSQDRGSGSTGANVLTF.

This chain joins TRBV5-1 and TRBJ1-2; no clear D gene. The CDR3 runs to 13 residues. CDR1 and CDR2 from the germline V gene are SGHRS and YFSETQ. With 5 bases removed from V and 0 bases from J, the gap between germline ends came to 8 bases. The CDR3 nucleotides read TGCGCCAGCAGACAGAAAGCTAACTATGGCTACACCTTC. As protein: CASRQKANYGYTF.

The chain employs TRBV10-1 and TRBJ2-3; D is unresolved. Germline lookup yields CDR1 WNHNN and CDR2 SYGVQD (reference sequence). Trimming stripped 6 bases from V and 2 bases from J, with 15 bases between. The CDR3 sequence is 15 residues long. CDR3 in DNA: TGCGCCAGCAGCGCCTGGACGGCCCTCACAGATACGCAGTATTTT. Protein: CASSAWTALTDTQYF.

This chain connects TRBV4-3 to TRBJ2-7; 9 bases are shared with TRBD1. This CDR3 has 16 amino acids. CDR1 is LGHNA and CDR2 is YSLEER in the germline V gene. V shed 1 base, J shed 2 bases, and the junction held 6 bases outside the gene matches. Here the CDR3 reads CASSQGFGTGTYEQYF. The DNA of the CDR3 is TGCGCCAGCAGCCAAGGTTTCGGGACAGGGACCTACGAGCAGTACTTC.

Here the CDR3 reads CASSQFNQVGQFF. Written as DNA, the CDR3 is TGTGCCAGCAGCCAATTTAACCAGGTGGGCCAGTTCTTC. V gene TRBV14 combines with J gene TRBJ2-1, with D unclear. The V gene's germline CDR1 is SGHDN and CDR2 FVKESK. V lost 2 bases, J lost 13 bases, and 15 bases lay in between. The CDR3 runs 13 residues.

The gene calls are TRBV27 and TRBJ2-3; D may match TRBD1 or TRBD2 (7 bases each). CDR3 length equals 15 residues. CDR1 and CDR2 from the germline V gene are MNHEY and SMNVEV (reference sequence). Trimming stripped 4 bases from V and 0 bases from J, with 11 bases between. This CDR3 is CASSYQGGSTDTQYF. The DNA of the CDR3 is TGTGCCAGCAGTTATCAGGGGGGGAGCACAGATACGCAGTATTTT.

The V gene is TRBV9, the J gene TRBJ1-4; D is uncertain. Trimming stripped 0 bases from V and 10 bases from J, with 13 bases between. This CDR3 region has 14 residues. Germline V gene lookup returns CDR1 SGDLS and CDR2 YYNGEE. The CDR3 spells CASSVASPGRKLFF. The CDR3 nucleotides are TGTGCCAGCAGCGTAGCATCTCCTGGACGAAAACTGTTTTTT.

The chain has TRBV5-6 and TRBJ2-5; D ambiguous. With the DNA end fitting TRBJ2-7 better, the J assignment may be wrong. The germline V gene has CDR1 SGHDT and CDR2 YYEEEE. The CDR3 contains 14 residues. CDR3 coding DNA: TGTGCCAGCAGCCCGTTCCCCCTAAACTACGAGCAGTACTTC. Protein sequence: CASSPFPLNYEQYF.

The gene calls are TRBV5-6 and TRBJ1-3; possibly TRBD1 for D (5 bases). The V end was cut by 4 bases, the J end by 2 bases, with 13 bases between. This CDR3 has 15 amino acids. Germline V CDR1 and CDR2: SGHDT, YYEEEE. The CDR3 region is CASSPVKGTGNTIYF. The CDR3 nucleotides read TGTGCCAGCAGCCCAGTTAAGGGGACTGGAAACACCATATATTTT.

The chain is built from TRBV5-4 and TRBJ2-7; perhaps TRBD2 as D (5 bases). This CDR3 spans 15 amino acids. Germline V lookup: CDR1 SGHNT, CDR2 YYREEE (reference sequence). Trimming pared 0 bases from V and 3 bases from J, leaving 13 bases between. The CDR3 DNA reads as TGTGCCAGCAGCTTGGGACGGGATGTAATCTACGAGCAGTACTTC. Encoded protein: CASSLGRDVIYEQYF.

V usage is TRBV29-1 and J usage is TRBJ2-7; 8 nucleotides line up with TRBD2. V dropped 4 bases and J dropped 5; count of bases not matched to a gene: 10. Germline CDR1 SQVTM, CDR2 ANQGSEA. This CDR3 spans 14 amino acids. The CDR3 DNA follows: TGCAGCGTTGTTTCCGGGACTAGGGGCAACGAGCAGTACTTC. It translates to CSVVSGTRGNEQYF.

The V and J genes are TRBV14 and TRBJ1-2, with D hard to call. From germline, CDR1 is SGHDN and CDR2 FVKESK. This CDR3 has 14 residues. Trimming took 2 bases from V and 8 from J, leaving 15 bases between them. The CDR3: CASSQTQATMGYTF. CDR3 nucleotides: TGTGCCAGCAGCCAAACACAAGCAACTATGGGCTACACCTTC. Complete variable domain (other parts from reference TRBV14 and TRBJ1-2): EAGVTQFPSHSVIEKGQTVTLRCDPISGHDNLYWYRRVMGKEIKFLLHFVKESKQDESGMPNNRFLAERTGGTYSTLKVQPAELEDSGVYFCASSQTQATMGYTFGSGTRLTVV.

The chain links TRBV10-3 to TRBJ2-7, with 9 bases that match TRBD1. With V trimmed by 3 bases and J by 6 bases, 9 bases remained unmatched. The germline CDR1 and CDR2 sequences are ENHRY and SYGVKD. The CDR3 contains 15 residues. CDR3 region: CAISEKTGGIFEQYF. Here the CDR3 DNA reads TGTGCCATCAGTGAAAAGACAGGGGGAATTTTCGAGCAGTACTTC.

CDR3 residues: CASSQPGLAYEQYF. CDR3 bases: TGCGCCAGCAGCCAACCGGGACTAGCCTACGAGCAGTACTTC. The chain employs TRBV4-1 and TRBJ2-7, with 8 positions matching TRBD2. V lost 2 bases and J lost 2; bases outside the gene matches: 2. Germline V gene data show CDR1 as MGHRA and CDR2 as YSYEKL. The CDR3 extends over 14 amino acids.

The gene calls are TRBV27 and TRBJ1-2; D perhaps matches TRBD1 (6 bases). V lost 4 bases, J lost 3 bases, and 9 bases lay in between. Germline loops: CDR1 MNHEY, CDR2 SMNVEV (reference sequence). The CDR3 runs to 13 residues. The CDR3 loop reads CASSSPGDYGYTF. The CDR3 DNA is TGTGCCAGCAGTTCCCCAGGGGACTATGGCTACACCTTC.

The chain links TRBV14 to TRBJ2-2; D not resolved. With 3 bases removed from V and 1 base from J, the gap between germline ends came to 3 bases. CDR1 and CDR2 from the germline V gene are SGHDN and FVKESK. CDR3 size: 13 residues. CDR3 in amino acids: CASSHQNTGELFF. CDR3 coding DNA: TGTGCCAGCAGCCACCAGAACACCGGGGAGCTGTTTTTT.

The sample holds one count of this clone. As DNA, the CDR3 is TGCAGCGTGGCAAGGGGGTTAGCGGGAGCTGCCAATGAGCAGTTCTTC. It translates to CSVARGLAGAANEQFF. The chain employs TRBV29-1 and TRBJ2-1; 9 bases are a match to TRBD2. The CDR3 sequence is 16 residues long. Trimming removed 6 bases from V and 6 bases from J; junction bases left unmatched: 15. Germline assignment: CDR1 SQVTM and CDR2 ANQGSEA.

This clone has a single count. The chain employs TRBV6-6 and TRBJ2-2; a weak D match, TRBD2 (5 bases). The germline V gene has CDR1 MNHNY and CDR2 SVGAGI (reference sequence). The CDR3 runs to 14 residues. Between the trimmed V and J ends, which lost 7 bases and 5 bases, there was a span of 14 bases. The CDR3 DNA sequence: TGTGCCAGCAACCCGAACTCGGGGACCGGGGAGCTGTTTTTT. Protein product: CASNPNSGTGELFF.

The gene calls are TRBV9 and TRBJ1-1, with D perhaps TRBD1 (6 bases). CDR1 is SGDLS, CDR2 YYNGEE, per germline. V lost 1 base, J lost 11 bases, and 24 bases lay in between. The CDR3 is made up of 16 amino acids. The CDR3: CASSVPPAGDPRGAFF. In DNA, the CDR3 is TGTGCCAGCAGCGTACCTCCTGCAGGGGACCCCCGCGGGGCTTTCTTT.

The CDR3 DNA sequence: TGTGCCAGCAGCGTAGTTAGCGGGAGGGCCTCCACCGGGGAGCTGTTTTTT. It is translated as CASSVVSGRASTGELFF. The J gene is TRBJ2-2, the V gene TRBV9; the match to TRBD2 covers 11 bases. The CDR3 covers 17 residues. The V gene end was trimmed by 0 bases and the J gene end by 4 bases; junction bases not matched to a gene: 5. Germline V lookup: CDR1 SGDLS, CDR2 YYNGEE.

The chain recombines TRBV5-4 with TRBJ2-3; 9 bases match TRBD2. Unmatched junction bases numbered 5, after V lost 3 bases and J lost 3 bases. Per the germline V gene, CDR1 is SGHNT and CDR2 is YYREEE (reference sequence). The CDR3 covers 15 residues. CDR3 amino acids: CASSWTSDRTDTQYF. In DNA form, the CDR3 reads TGTGCCAGCAGCTGGACTAGCGATCGTACAGATACGCAGTATTTT.

The rearrangement uses TRBV6-6 and TRBJ2-1; the match to TRBD2 covers 13 bases. The germline V gene encodes CDR1 MNHNY and CDR2 SVGAGI (reference sequence). This CDR3 spans 16 amino acids. V lost 7 bases, J lost 6 bases, and 9 bases stayed unmatched. CDR3 loop: CASIYGLAGDLNEQFF. CDR3 sequence (DNA): TGTGCCAGCATCTATGGACTAGCGGGAGATCTCAATGAGCAGTTCTTC.